The next 22 T cell receptor beta chains were all read from a single sample in a study of OX40 agonist ivuxolimab in advanced cancers. TCRdb's table, derived via immunoSEQ multiplex PCR, lists solely in-frame clones and lacks some. The sample carries under 85,000 clones, approximately 90% recorded once. The source was CD4+ or CD8+ T cells sorted from blood, collected in a trial of the OX40 agonist ivuxolimab. The receptor source for this set is an adult with an advanced solid tumor such as melanoma, head and neck, liver or kidney cancer.

This clone was seen only once. This chain links TRBV7-3 with TRBJ2-1; weak D call: TRBD2 (6 bases). Germline V gene data show CDR1 as SGHTA and CDR2 as FQGTGA. The length of the CDR3 is 13 residues. The V and J ends lost 7 bases and 3 bases respectively, with 10 bases between them. For the CDR3, the DNA is TGTGCCAGCAATAAGGGAGGCTACAATGAGCAGTTCTTC. It encodes CASNKGGYNEQFF.

The V call is TRBV19, the J call TRBJ2-7; D is possibly TRBD2 (6 bases). Germline CDR1 LNHDA, CDR2 SQIVND (reference sequence). The length of the CDR3 is 12 residues. V gave up 7 bases and J gave up 5 bases, with 12 bases separating them. In DNA, the CDR3 is TGTGCCAGTACCGGGAGAATCCACGAGCAGTACTTC. This gives the protein CASTGRIHEQYF.

This sequence joins TRBV19 and TRBJ1-5, with D perhaps matching TRBD1 (5 bases). The germline V gene has CDR1 LNHDA and CDR2 SQIVND (reference sequence). This CDR3 has 12 amino acids. V gave up 5 bases and J gave up 6 bases, with 8 bases separating them. CDR3 residues: CASSFGGQPQHF. CDR3 in DNA: TGTGCCAGTAGTTTCGGGGGTCAGCCCCAGCATTTT.

The rearrangement uses TRBV14 and TRBJ2-3; D perhaps matches TRBD2 (6 bases). V was trimmed by 1 base and J by 13 bases, leaving 18 bases between them. CDR3 size: 14 residues. Germline CDR1 reads SGHDN; CDR2 reads FVKESK. The CDR3 protein is CASSQVAGPTWEYF. The DNA for the CDR3 is TGTGCCAGCAGCCAAGTCGCGGGACCCACGTGGGAGTATTTT.

The gene calls are TRBV9 and TRBJ2-5, with D maybe TRBD1 (6 bases). The CDR3 loop spans 13 amino acids. Looked up from germline, CDR1 is SGDLS and CDR2 is YYNGEE. The V and J ends lost 2 bases and 2 bases respectively, with 7 bases between them. The CDR3 region is CASSVDSQETQYF. Written as DNA, the CDR3 is TGTGCCAGCAGCGTGGACAGTCAAGAGACCCAGTACTTC.

The chain is built from TRBV18 and TRBJ2-7; 7 bases fit TRBD1. Germline CDR1 reads KGHSH; CDR2 reads LQKENI. The CDR3 covers 13 residues. Trimming cost V 5 bases and J 4 bases; bases outside gene matches: 5. The CDR3 sequence is CASSRDSQYEQYF. Written as DNA, the CDR3 is TGTGCCAGCTCAAGGGACAGCCAGTACGAGCAGTACTTC.

The rearrangement uses TRBV7-2 and TRBJ1-1; 7 positions match TRBD1. CDR1 SGHTA and CDR2 FQGNSA come from the germline V gene. CDR3 length: 13 amino acids. V lost 2 bases and J lost 4; bases outside the gene matches: 1. CDR3 sequence reads: CASSLRGRTEAFF. The DNA of the CDR3 is TGTGCCAGCAGCTTAAGGGGGCGCACTGAAGCTTTCTTT.

The rearrangement joins TRBV28 to TRBJ2-7, with D possibly TRBD2 on 5 matching bases. V lost 8 bases, J lost 3 bases, and 17 bases lay in between. Germline CDR1 is MDHEN and CDR2 is SYDVKM. CDR3 length: 14 residues. CDR3 sequence: CASGPKIGGYEQYF. The CDR3, as DNA: TGTGCCAGCGGTCCCAAGATCGGAGGCTACGAGCAGTACTTC.

The CDR3 region has the DNA TGTGCCAGCAGCTCAGCAGATACGCAGTATTTT. It is translated as CASSSADTQYF. The chain recombines TRBV6-1 with TRBJ2-3, with D unclear. V lost 6 bases to trimming and J lost 4 bases, with 5 bases between them. Looked up from germline, CDR1 is MNHNS and CDR2 is SASEGT. This CDR3 is 11 amino acids long.

The table lists this clone with a few counts. The chain links TRBV4-1 to TRBJ1-2; D is unclear. This CDR3 is 14 amino acids long. Germline CDR1 and CDR2: MGHRA and YSYEKL. The germline V and J ends were trimmed by 0 bases and 4 bases, with 9 bases remaining between them. The CDR3, as DNA: TGCGCCAGCAGCCAAGACACCTCCCCCTATGGCTACACCTTC. Protein product: CASSQDTSPYGYTF.

The rearrangement joins TRBV7-2 to TRBJ1-2; D might be TRBD1 (5 bases). Trimming pared 5 bases from V and 13 bases from J, leaving 17 bases between. This CDR3 is built from 12 residues. CDR1 SGHTA and CDR2 FQGNSA come from the germline V gene. This chain's CDR3 is CASSHTGGACTF. CDR3 nucleotides: TGTGCCAGCAGCCATACCGGTGGGGCGTGCACCTTC.

This chain joins TRBV5-6 and TRBJ2-7; 8 bases align to TRBD1. Germline V gene lookup returns CDR1 SGHDT and CDR2 YYEEEE. CDR3 length: 16 amino acids. Trimming took 1 base from V and 9 from J; bases not matched to a gene: 15. CDR3 protein: CASSLRSVTGVSVQYF. The CDR3 DNA sequence: TGTGCCAGCAGCTTGAGGTCTGTGACAGGGGTATCTGTGCAGTACTTC.

V gene TRBV30 combines with J gene TRBJ1-2; D not resolved. This CDR3 comprises 12 residues. From germline, CDR1 is GTSNPN and CDR2 SVGIG (reference sequence). V dropped 3 bases and J dropped 8 bases, with 13 bases sitting between them. CDR3 sequence (DNA): TGTGCCTGGAGCCACGGACCCGACGGCTACACCTTC. Translated, it gives CAWSHGPDGYTF. The whole variable domain, filled in from reference TRBV30 and TRBJ1-2, reads SQTIHQWPATLVQPVGSPLSLECTVEGTSNPNLYWYRQAAGRGLQLLFYSVGIGQISSEVPQNLSASRPQDRQFILSSKKLLLSDSGFYLCAWSHGPDGYTFGSGTRLTVV.

The gene calls are TRBV27 and TRBJ2-7, with a possible D match to TRBD2 (7 bases). This CDR3 spans 14 amino acids. V gave up 1 base and J gave up 2 bases, with 9 bases separating them. Germline V gene lookup returns CDR1 MNHEY and CDR2 SMNVEV (reference sequence). This CDR3 is CASSLLGGPYEQYF. Written as DNA, the CDR3 is TGTGCCAGCAGTTTATTGGGGGGGCCCTACGAGCAGTACTTC.

This chain joins TRBV28 and TRBJ2-7; D is ambiguous. Germline-derived CDR1 and CDR2 are MDHEN and SYDVKM. V lost 2 bases, J lost 0 bases, and 11 bases lay in between. This CDR3 spans 15 amino acids. CDR3 in amino acids: CASSLRQAYSYEQYF. DNA for the CDR3: TGTGCCAGCAGTTTAAGGCAGGCTTACTCCTACGAGCAGTACTTC.

DNA for the CDR3: TGTGCCAGCAGTTCTAGATACCTAGGGTCGGCCCTCCACTTT. It is translated as CASSSRYLGSALHF. The chain has TRBV6-5 and TRBJ1-6; D uncertain. The germline gives CDR1 MNHEY, CDR2 SVGAGI. The V and J ends lost 4 bases and 14 bases respectively, with 18 bases between them. The CDR3 spans 14 residues.

This clone was seen only a few times. V gene TRBV6-5 combines with J gene TRBJ1-4; no firm D call. V was pared by 4 bases and J by 0 bases, with 0 bases between. The CDR3 is made up of 12 amino acids. Germline values: CDR1 MNHEY, CDR2 SVGAGI. The CDR3 here is CASSSTNEKLFF. The CDR3 DNA is TGTGCCAGCAGTTCAACTAATGAAAAACTGTTTTTT.

This chain's CDR3 is CASSEFWVGELFF. CDR3 nucleotide sequence: TGTGCCAGCAGTGAATTCTGGGTCGGGGAGCTGTTTTTT. The rearrangement links TRBV2 to TRBJ2-2; D gene uncertain. V lost 2 bases to trimming and J lost 7 bases, with 8 bases between them. This CDR3 region has 13 residues. CDR1 and CDR2 (germline): SNHLY, FYNNEI.

The chain is built from TRBV6-6 and TRBJ2-6; D remains ambiguous. V was trimmed by 0 bases and J by 1 base, leaving 4 bases between them. Looked up from germline, CDR1 is MNHNY and CDR2 is SVGAGI (reference sequence). The CDR3 loop spans 15 amino acids. CDR3 DNA sequence: TGTGCCAGCAGTTACTCGGGTTCTGGGGCCAACGTCCTGACTTTC. It encodes CASSYSGSGANVLTF.

The V gene is TRBV5-1, the J gene TRBJ2-5; 8 positions agree with TRBD2. The CDR3 contains 16 residues. Trimming took 0 bases from V and 2 from J; bases not matched to a gene: 6. The germline gives CDR1 SGHRS, CDR2 YFSETQ. Here the CDR3 reads CASSLAVLAGQETQYF. CDR3 DNA: TGCGCCAGCAGCTTGGCCGTGCTAGCGGGTCAAGAGACCCAGTACTTC.

The chain recombines TRBV25-1 with TRBJ2-7; D is unresolved. Germline-derived CDR1 and CDR2 are MGHDK and SYGVNS. V lost 9 bases and J 3 bases, leaving 6 bases between the germline ends. The length of the CDR3 is 10 residues. CDR3 in amino acids: CASANYEQYF. In DNA, the CDR3 is TGTGCCAGTGCCAACTACGAGCAGTACTTC.

The gene calls are TRBV7-6 and TRBJ1-3, with TRBD1 matching 8 bases. The CDR3 sequence is 16 residues long. The ends lost 1 base at V and 4 bases at J; junction bases unmatched: 6. Per the germline V gene, CDR1 is SGHVS and CDR2 is FNYEAQ. The CDR3 is CASSLGTGRAGNTIYF. In DNA form, the CDR3 reads TGTGCCAGCAGCTTAGGGACAGGGAGGGCCGGAAACACCATATATTTT.